The 15 T cell receptor beta chains below were found in one sample sequenced in a study of blood T cell repertoires in COVID-19. Produced via immunoSEQ multiplex PCR; TCRdb's table is partial and in-frame only. The sample includes about 63,000 clones, less than 80% of them seen just once. Sequenced material: peripheral blood. These receptors were obtained from a human donor in a cohort sampled during active COVID-19.

The V call is TRBV6-5, the J call TRBJ2-7, with TRBD2 matching over 9 bases. The germline V gene has CDR1 MNHEY and CDR2 SVGAGI. The CDR3 consists of 15 residues. V trimming: 0 bases; J trimming: 0 bases; junction bases outside the gene matches: 0. CDR3: CASSYSTSGSYEQYF. CDR3 in DNA: TGTGCCAGCAGTTACTCGACTAGCGGCTCCTACGAGCAGTACTTC.

The rearrangement joins TRBV4-1 to TRBJ1-1; no definite D call. Germline V CDR1 and CDR2: MGHRA, YSYEKL. V lost 3 bases and J lost 1, with 9 bases in between. CDR3 size: 14 residues. The CDR3 DNA reads TGCGCCAGCAGCCACCAGACACAGAACACTGAAGCTTTCTTT. Encoded protein: CASSHQTQNTEAFF.

V and J are TRBV28 and TRBJ2-3, with TRBD2 matching over 8 bases. Germline CDR1 MDHEN, CDR2 SYDVKM. This CDR3 spans 16 amino acids. Trimming took 5 bases from V and 2 from J; bases not matched to a gene: 9. CDR3 in DNA: TGTGCCAGCAGTACCCCACCAGCGGGAGTCACAGATACGCAGTATTTT. The encoded protein is CASSTPPAGVTDTQYF.

The chain carries TRBV13 and TRBJ1-1, with 9 bases matching TRBD1. There are 15 residues in the CDR3. Trimming took 3 bases from V and 5 from J; bases not matched to a gene: 7. Germline V gene sequence: CDR1 PRHDT, CDR2 FYEKMQ (reference sequence). The CDR3 loop is CASSFWTGVETEAFF. The CDR3 DNA reads TGTGCCAGCAGCTTTTGGACAGGGGTTGAGACTGAAGCTTTCTTT.

The chain has TRBV6-4 and TRBJ1-1; no clear D gene. V was shortened by 4 bases and J by 1 base, with 7 bases between the two germline ends. CDR1 and CDR2 (germline): MRHNA, SNTAGT. This CDR3 is 13 amino acids long. The CDR3 region is CASSVRENTEAFF. In DNA form, the CDR3 reads TGTGCCAGCAGTGTCCGCGAGAACACTGAAGCTTTCTTT.

The chain combines TRBV6-1 with TRBJ2-7, with 9 nucleotides matching TRBD1. This CDR3 has 15 residues. Germline assignment: CDR1 MNHNS and CDR2 SASEGT. V trimming: 3 bases; J trimming: 7 bases; junction bases outside the gene matches: 10. The CDR3 region has the DNA TGTGCCAGCAGTGATGTAGGGACAGGGCCAAAGGAGCAGTACTTC. Its translation: CASSDVGTGPKEQYF.

This chain joins TRBV29-1 and TRBJ1-2; D call uncertain. CDR3 length equals 13 residues. Per the germline V gene, CDR1 is SQVTM and CDR2 is ANQGSEA. The ends were cut back, 7 bases at V and 8 bases at J, with 20 bases in the middle. CDR3 protein: CSAVWATERGYTF. The CDR3 DNA sequence: TGCAGCGCCGTGTGGGCGACGGAACGCGGCTACACCTTC.

The chain uses TRBV18 and TRBJ2-5; D is perhaps TRBD2 (6 bases). The CDR3 covers 15 residues. Trimming removed 4 bases from V and 6 bases from J, with 18 bases in between. Germline V lookup: CDR1 KGHSH, CDR2 LQKENI. The CDR3 DNA reads TGTGCCAGCTCACAAATTGGAGGGAACGGACAGACCCAGTACTTC. Its protein product is CASSQIGGNGQTQYF.

The rearrangement links TRBV28 to TRBJ1-5, with TRBD1 as a possible D gene (6 bases). This CDR3 has 17 residues. CDR1 and CDR2 from the germline V gene are MDHEN and SYDVKM. V lost 4 bases and J lost 0, with 16 bases in between. The CDR3: CASSSPLDRYSNQPQHF. The CDR3 region has the DNA TGTGCCAGCAGTTCCCCCCTGGACAGATATAGCAATCAGCCCCAGCATTTT.

This chain links TRBV5-1 with TRBJ2-7; 9 positions agree with TRBD1. The CDR3 spans 12 residues. V lost 3 bases to trimming and J lost 10 bases; unmatched junction nucleotides: 5. Germline lookup yields CDR1 SGHRS and CDR2 YFSETQ. Here the CDR3 reads CASSYQGQGQYF. In DNA, the CDR3 is TGCGCCAGCAGCTACCAGGGACAGGGCCAGTACTTC.

V and J are TRBV5-1 and TRBJ1-6; D unresolved. V was shortened by 3 bases and J by 6 bases, with 10 bases between the two germline ends. The germline CDR1 and CDR2 sequences are SGHRS and YFSETQ. This CDR3 region has 14 residues. Here the CDR3 DNA reads TGCGCCAGCAGCTCCGGTAGCGGTAATTCACCCCTCCACTTT. As protein: CASSSGSGNSPLHF.

This clone has more than one count but fewer than ten. The chain links TRBV18 to TRBJ2-5; D perhaps matches TRBD2 (6 bases). CDR1 is KGHSH and CDR2 is LQKENI in the germline V gene. This CDR3 has 14 residues. V lost 3 bases and J lost 0, with 8 bases in between. CDR3 sequence (DNA): TGTGCCAGCTCACCCGGGGGTAACCAAGAGACCCAGTACTTC. It encodes CASSPGGNQETQYF. Variable domain in full (rest from reference TRBV18 and TRBJ2-5): NAGVMQNPRHLVRRRGQEARLRCSPMKGHSHVYWYRQLPEEGLKFMVYLQKENIIDESGMPKERFSAEFPKEGPSILRIQQVVRGDSAAYFCASSPGGNQETQYFGPGTRLLVL.

The chain couples TRBV5-6 to TRBJ2-7; D is uncertain. V was trimmed by 3 bases and J by 6 bases, leaving 16 bases between them. The CDR3 covers 14 residues. The germline CDR1 and CDR2 sequences are SGHDT and YYEEEE. The CDR3 DNA is TGTGCCAGCAGCTCCTCAGGCCCCCAGAGCGAGCAGTACTTC. This encodes CASSSSGPQSEQYF.

The CDR3, as DNA: TGTGCCAGCACCAAACCCGGAGATTACTACGAGCAGTACTTC. Translation: CASTKPGDYYEQYF. The chain couples TRBV11-2 to TRBJ2-7, with no clear D. The CDR3 is 14 residues long. Trimming shortened V by 7 bases and J by 3 bases, and 16 bases separated the two germline ends. The V gene's germline CDR1 is SGHAT and CDR2 FQNNGV.

The CDR3 spells CASSAYWGDEQFF. The CDR3 bases are TGTGCCAGCAGTGCCTACTGGGGAGATGAGCAGTTCTTC. The genes are TRBV6-4 and TRBJ2-1; tentative D call: TRBD2 (5 bases). The V gene lost 4 bases and the J gene lost 8 bases, with 12 bases spanning the gap. From germline, CDR1 is MRHNA and CDR2 SNTAGT. The CDR3 extends over 13 amino acids.